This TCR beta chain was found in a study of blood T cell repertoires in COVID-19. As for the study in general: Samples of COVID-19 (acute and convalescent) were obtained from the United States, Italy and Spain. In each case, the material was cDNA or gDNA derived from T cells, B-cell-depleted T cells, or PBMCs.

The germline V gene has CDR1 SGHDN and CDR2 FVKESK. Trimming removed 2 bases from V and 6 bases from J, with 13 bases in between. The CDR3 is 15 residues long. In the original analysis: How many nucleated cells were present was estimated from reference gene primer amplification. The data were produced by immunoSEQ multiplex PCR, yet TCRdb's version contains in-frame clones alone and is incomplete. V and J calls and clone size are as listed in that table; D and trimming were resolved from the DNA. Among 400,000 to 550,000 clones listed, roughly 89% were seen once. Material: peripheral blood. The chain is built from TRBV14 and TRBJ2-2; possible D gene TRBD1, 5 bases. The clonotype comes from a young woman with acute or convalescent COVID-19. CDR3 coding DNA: TGTGCCAGCAGCCAACCAGGGTCTTTCGCCGGGGAGCTGTTTTTT. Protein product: CASSQPGSFAGELFF.